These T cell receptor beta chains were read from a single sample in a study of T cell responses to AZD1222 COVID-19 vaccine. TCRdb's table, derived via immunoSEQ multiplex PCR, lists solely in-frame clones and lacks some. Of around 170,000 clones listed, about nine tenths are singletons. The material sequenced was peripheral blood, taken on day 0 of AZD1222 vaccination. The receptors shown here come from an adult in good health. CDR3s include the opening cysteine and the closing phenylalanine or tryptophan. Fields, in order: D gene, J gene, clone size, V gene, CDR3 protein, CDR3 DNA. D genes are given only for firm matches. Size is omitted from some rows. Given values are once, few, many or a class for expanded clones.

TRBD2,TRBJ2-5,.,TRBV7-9,CASSLAGGPGETQYF,TGTGCCAGCAGCTTAGCGGGAGGGCCGGGTGAGACCCAGTACTTC
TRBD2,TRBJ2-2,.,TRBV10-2,CASRDLSGHANTGELFF,TGCGCCAGCAGGGACCTTAGCGGGCACGCGAACACCGGGGAGCTGTTTTTT
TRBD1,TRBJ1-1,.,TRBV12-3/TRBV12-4,CASNRGWDTEAFF,TGTGCCAGCAACAGGGGATGGGACACTGAAGCTTTCTTT
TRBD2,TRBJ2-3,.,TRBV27,CASSSGTSRRTQYF,TGTGCCAGCAGTTCCGGGACTAGTCGGCGGACGCAGTATTTT
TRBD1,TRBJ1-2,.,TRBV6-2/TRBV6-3,CASSYWGQGGRFNYGYTF,TGTGCCAGCAGTTACTGGGGACAGGGCGGTCGGTTCAACTATGGCTACACCTTC
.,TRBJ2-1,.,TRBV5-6,CASSVPVEGRHYNEQFF,TGTGCCAGCAGCGTTCCTGTTGAGGGGCGACACTACAATGAGCAGTTCTTC
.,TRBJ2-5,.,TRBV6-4,CASSASGMETQYF,TGTGCCAGCAGTGCCTCCGGGATGGAGACCCAGTACTTC
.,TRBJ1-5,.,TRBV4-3,CASSQDRVLSNQPQHF,TGCGCCAGCAGCCAAGATAGAGTCCTTAGCAATCAGCCCCAGCATTTT
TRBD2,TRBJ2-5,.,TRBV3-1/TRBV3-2,CASRPRVAGGQETQYF,TGTGCCAGCAGACCCAGGGTAGCGGGGGGCCAAGAGACCCAGTACTTC
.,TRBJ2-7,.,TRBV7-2,CASSRGPSYEQYF,TGTGCCAGCAGCCGCGGACCATCCTACGAGCAGTACTTC
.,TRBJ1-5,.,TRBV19,CASSRQSGVNNQPQHF,TGTGCCAGTAGCCGCCAATCAGGAGTGAACAATCAGCCCCAGCATTTT
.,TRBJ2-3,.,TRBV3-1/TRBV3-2,CASSHHSADTQYF,TGTGCCAGCAGCCACCACAGCGCAGATACGCAGTATTTT
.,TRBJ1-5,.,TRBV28,CAHNLGNQPQHF,TGTGCCCACAATTTGGGGAATCAGCCCCAGCATTTT
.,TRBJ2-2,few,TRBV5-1,CASRDPRDRSATGELFF,TGCGCCAGCAGGGACCCCCGAGACAGGTCGGCCACCGGGGAGCTGTTTTTT
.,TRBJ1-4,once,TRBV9,CASSVESIGGAANEKLFF,TGTGCCAGCAGCGTAGAATCAATTGGGGGGGCGGCTAATGAAAAACTGTTTTTT
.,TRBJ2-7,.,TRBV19,CASSIAPNYEQYF,TGTGCCAGTAGTATAGCCCCCAACTACGAGCAGTACTTC
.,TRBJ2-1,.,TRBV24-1,CATSDLLFRGRSGRNSYNEQFF,TGTGCCACCAGTGATTTGCTCTTCAGGGGGAGGTCGGGGAGAAACTCCTACAATGAGCAGTTCTTC
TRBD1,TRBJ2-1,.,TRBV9,CASSVGRGLDEQFF,TGTGCCAGCAGCGTGGGCAGGGGGCTGGATGAGCAGTTCTTC
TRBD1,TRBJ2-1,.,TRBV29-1,CSVGWTGVYNEQFF,TGCAGCGTTGGTTGGACAGGAGTCTACAATGAGCAGTTCTTC
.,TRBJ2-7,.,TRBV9,CASSPTPPGRALSYEQYF,TGTGCCAGCAGCCCCACTCCCCCCGGCAGGGCACTATCCTACGAGCAGTACTTC
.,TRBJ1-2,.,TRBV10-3,CAIGQGGGYTF,TGTGCCATCGGGCAGGGAGGAGGCTACACCTTC
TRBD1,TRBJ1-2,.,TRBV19,CASRGTGVFNYGYTF,TGTGCCAGTAGAGGGACAGGGGTATTTAACTATGGCTACACCTTC
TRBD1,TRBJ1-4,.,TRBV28,CASRPGGKSEKLFF,TGTGCCAGCAGACCAGGGGGGAAGAGTGAAAAACTGTTTTTT
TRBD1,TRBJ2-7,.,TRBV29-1,CSVKGGGTGYREQYF,TGCAGCGTTAAGGGAGGGGGGACAGGGTACCGCGAGCAGTACTTC
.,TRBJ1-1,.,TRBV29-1,CSVESKVGATEAFF,TGCAGCGTTGAATCGAAGGTGGGGGCCACTGAAGCTTTCTTT
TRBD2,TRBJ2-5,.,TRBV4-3,CASSQDWTGGRETQYF,TGCGCCAGCAGCCAAGATTGGACGGGGGGGCGGGAGACCCAGTACTTC
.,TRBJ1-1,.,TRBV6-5,CASSWGNTEAFF,TGTGCCAGCAGTTGGGGAAACACTGAAGCTTTCTTT
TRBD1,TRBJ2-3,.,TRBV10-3,CAISESTGVGAPPQYF,TGTGCCATCAGTGAGTCGACAGGGGTCGGGGCACCTCCGCAGTATTTT